Each of the 9 T cell receptor beta chains below was sequenced from the same sample in a study of OX40 agonist ivuxolimab in advanced cancers. TCRdb keeps only in-frame clones here, not all; method: immunoSEQ multiplex PCR. Of some 80,000 clones in the sample, roughly 89% were seen once. The source was CD4+ or CD8+ T cells sorted from blood, collected in a trial of the OX40 agonist ivuxolimab. Receptors were obtained from an adult with an advanced solid tumor such as melanoma, head and neck, liver or kidney cancer.

This chain joins TRBV5-1 and TRBJ2-7, with TRBD1 as a possible D gene (5 bases). The CDR3 length is 15 residues. V was clipped by 0 bases and J by 1 base, with 11 bases between them. Germline V gene sequence: CDR1 SGHRS, CDR2 YFSETQ. The CDR3: CASSLDTGMSYEQYF. Written as DNA, the CDR3 is TGCGCCAGCAGCTTGGATACAGGAATGTCCTACGAGCAGTACTTC.

The chain recombines TRBV5-1 with TRBJ1-6; TRBD1 is a possible D gene (6 bases). V was shortened by 0 bases and J by 0 bases, with 7 bases between the two germline ends. Germline CDR1 is SGHRS and CDR2 is YFSETQ. The length of the CDR3 is 16 residues. The CDR3 region has the DNA TGCGCCAGCAGCTTGGACAGGGTCTCCTATAATTCACCCCTCCACTTT. Amino acids: CASSLDRVSYNSPLHF.

The chain combines TRBV9 with TRBJ2-3, with 11 bases fitting TRBD2. Germline loops: CDR1 SGDLS, CDR2 YYNGEE. The junction had 14 bases not matched to a gene; V was cut back by 4 bases and J by 1 base. This CDR3 is 19 amino acids long. The DNA of the CDR3 is TGTGCCAGCAGCCTCGATAGCGGGGGGGCTTGGGGCGGCACAGATACGCAGTATTTT. Translation gives CASSLDSGGAWGGTDTQYF.

This chain joins TRBV18 and TRBJ1-2; D remains unclear. The germline gives CDR1 KGHSH, CDR2 LQKENI. The CDR3 sequence is 16 residues long. Trimming stripped 3 bases from V and 3 bases from J, with 17 bases between. For the CDR3, the DNA is TGTGCCAGCTCACCCCCCGAACACACCGAACACTATGGCTACACCTTC. It translates to CASSPPEHTEHYGYTF.

The V and J genes are TRBV7-3 and TRBJ2-5; 8 bases map to TRBD1. Germline V gives CDR1 SGHTA, CDR2 FQGTGA. Trimming cost V 5 bases and J 5 bases; bases outside gene matches: 4. The CDR3 spans 13 residues. As DNA, the CDR3 is TGTGCCAGCAGCCCCCGGACAGGGGAGACCCAGTACTTC. Translated: CASSPRTGETQYF.

The chain combines TRBV5-4 with TRBJ1-1; TRBD1 might be the D (5 bases). This CDR3 spans 16 amino acids. V was shortened by 0 bases and J by 1 base, with 13 bases between the two germline ends. Germline-derived CDR1 and CDR2 are SGHNT and YYREEE (reference sequence). The CDR3 is CASSLGPQEPNTEAFF. Written as DNA, the CDR3 is TGTGCCAGCAGCTTGGGGCCACAGGAGCCGAACACTGAAGCTTTCTTT. Variable domain in full (rest from reference TRBV5-4 and TRBJ1-1): ETGVTQSPTHLIKTRGQQVTLRCSSQSGHNTVSWYQQALGQGPQFIFQYYREEENGRGNFPPRFSGLQFPNYSSELNVNALELDDSALYLCASSLGPQEPNTEAFFGQGTRLTVV.

The chain joins TRBV2 to TRBJ1-1; unclear D gene. Germline V CDR1 and CDR2: SNHLY, FYNNEI. CDR3 length: 13 amino acids. Deletions cut 5 bases from V and 2 bases from J, with 9 bases between. The CDR3 DNA is TGTGCCAGCAGTATCGAGGGAAACACTGAAGCTTTCTTT. This codes for CASSIEGNTEAFF. The full variable domain, its missing parts supplied by reference TRBV2 and TRBJ1-1, is EPEVTQTPSHQVTQMGQEVILRCVPISNHLYFYWYRQILGQKVEFLVSFYNNEISEKSEIFDDQFSVERPDGSNFTLKIRSTKLEDSAMYFCASSIEGNTEAFFGQGTRLTVV.

The chain employs TRBV30 and TRBJ2-5; a weak D match, TRBD2 (7 bases). Germline V CDR1 and CDR2: GTSNPN, SVGIG (reference sequence). The CDR3 is 15 residues long. The V and J ends lost 0 bases and 5 bases respectively, with 16 bases between them. CDR3 in DNA: TGTGCCTGGAGTGTACTGGCGGGGGCGGAGGAGACCCAGTACTTC. Residues: CAWSVLAGAEETQYF.

The genes are TRBV27 and TRBJ2-3, with TRBD2 as a possible D gene (6 bases). The length of the CDR3 is 14 residues. Germline V gives CDR1 MNHEY, CDR2 SMNVEV (reference sequence). V lost 3 bases and J 2 bases, leaving 9 bases between the germline ends. CDR3 amino acids: CASSFSGDTDTQYF. The CDR3 DNA sequence: TGTGCCAGCAGTTTTAGCGGTGACACAGATACGCAGTATTTT.